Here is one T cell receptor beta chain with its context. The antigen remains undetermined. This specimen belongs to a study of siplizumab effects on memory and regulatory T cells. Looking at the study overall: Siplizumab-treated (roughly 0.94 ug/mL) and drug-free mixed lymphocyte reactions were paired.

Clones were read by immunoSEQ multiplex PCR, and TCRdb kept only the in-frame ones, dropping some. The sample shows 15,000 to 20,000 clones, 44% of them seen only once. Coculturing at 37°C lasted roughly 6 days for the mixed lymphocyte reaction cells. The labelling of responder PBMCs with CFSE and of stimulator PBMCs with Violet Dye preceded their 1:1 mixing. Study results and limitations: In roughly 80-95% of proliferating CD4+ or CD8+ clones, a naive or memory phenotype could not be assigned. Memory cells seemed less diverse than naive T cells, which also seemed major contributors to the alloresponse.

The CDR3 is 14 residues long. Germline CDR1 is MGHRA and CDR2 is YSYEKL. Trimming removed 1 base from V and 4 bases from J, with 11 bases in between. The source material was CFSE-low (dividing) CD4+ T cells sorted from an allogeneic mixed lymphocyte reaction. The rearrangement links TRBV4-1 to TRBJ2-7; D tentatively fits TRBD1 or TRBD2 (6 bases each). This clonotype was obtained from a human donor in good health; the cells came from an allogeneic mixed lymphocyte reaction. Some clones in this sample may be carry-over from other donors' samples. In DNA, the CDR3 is TGCGCCAGCAGCCAAGTGGAGGGGGAGTACGAGCAGTACTTC. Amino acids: CASSQVEGEYEQYF.